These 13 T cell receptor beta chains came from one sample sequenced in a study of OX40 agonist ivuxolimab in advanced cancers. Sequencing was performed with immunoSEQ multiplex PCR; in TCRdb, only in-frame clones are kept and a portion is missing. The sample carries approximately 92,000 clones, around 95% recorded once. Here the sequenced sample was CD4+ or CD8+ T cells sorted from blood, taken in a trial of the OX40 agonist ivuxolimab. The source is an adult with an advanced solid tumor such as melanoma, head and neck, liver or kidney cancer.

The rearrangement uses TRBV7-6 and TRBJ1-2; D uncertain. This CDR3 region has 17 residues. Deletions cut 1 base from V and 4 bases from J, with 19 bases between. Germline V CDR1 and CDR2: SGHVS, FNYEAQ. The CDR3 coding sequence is TGTGCCAGCAGCTTAGAAGTCAGTGCCCCTGGGAGCTATGGCTACACCTTC. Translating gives CASSLEVSAPGSYGYTF.

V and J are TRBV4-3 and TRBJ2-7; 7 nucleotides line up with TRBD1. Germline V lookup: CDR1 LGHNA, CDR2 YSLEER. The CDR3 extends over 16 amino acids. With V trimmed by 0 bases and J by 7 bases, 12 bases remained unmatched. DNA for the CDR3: TGCGCCAGCAGCCAAGATAGGCAGGGGGTGTTGCGAGAGCAGTACTTC. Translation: CASSQDRQGVLREQYF.

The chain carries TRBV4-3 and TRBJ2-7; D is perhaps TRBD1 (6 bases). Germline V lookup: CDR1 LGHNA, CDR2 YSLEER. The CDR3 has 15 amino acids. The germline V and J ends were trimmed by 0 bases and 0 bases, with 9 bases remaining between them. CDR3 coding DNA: TGCGCCAGCAGCCAAGACAAGGACAGCTCCTACGAGCAGTACTTC. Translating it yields CASSQDKDSSYEQYF.

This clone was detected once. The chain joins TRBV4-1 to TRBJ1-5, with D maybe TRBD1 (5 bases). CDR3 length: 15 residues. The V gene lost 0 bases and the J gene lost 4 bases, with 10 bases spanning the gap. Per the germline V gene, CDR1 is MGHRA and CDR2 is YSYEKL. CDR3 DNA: TGCGCCAGCAGCCAAGAAGACAGCTTGAATCAGCCCCAGCATTTT. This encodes CASSQEDSLNQPQHF.

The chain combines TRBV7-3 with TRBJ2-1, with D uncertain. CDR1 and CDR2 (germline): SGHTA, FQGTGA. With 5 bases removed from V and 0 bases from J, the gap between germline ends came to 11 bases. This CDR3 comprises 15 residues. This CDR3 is CASSPKTVSYNEQFF. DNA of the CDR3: TGTGCCAGCAGCCCAAAGACGGTCTCCTACAATGAGCAGTTCTTC.

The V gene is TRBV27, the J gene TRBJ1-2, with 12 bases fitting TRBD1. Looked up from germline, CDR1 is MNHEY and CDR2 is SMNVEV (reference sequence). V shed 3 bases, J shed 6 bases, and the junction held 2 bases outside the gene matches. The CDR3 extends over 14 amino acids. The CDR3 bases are TGTGCCAGCAGTTTGGGACAGGGGGCTAATGGCTACACCTTC. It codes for CASSLGQGANGYTF.

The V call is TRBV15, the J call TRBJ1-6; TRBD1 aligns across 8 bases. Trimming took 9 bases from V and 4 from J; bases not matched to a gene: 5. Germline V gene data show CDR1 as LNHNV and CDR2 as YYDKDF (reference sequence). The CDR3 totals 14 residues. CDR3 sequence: CATGNRGYNSPLHF. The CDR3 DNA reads TGTGCCACTGGGAACAGGGGGTATAATTCACCCCTCCACTTT.

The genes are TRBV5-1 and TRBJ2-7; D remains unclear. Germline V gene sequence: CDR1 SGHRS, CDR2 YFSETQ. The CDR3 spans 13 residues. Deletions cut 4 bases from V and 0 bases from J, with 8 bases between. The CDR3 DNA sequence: TGCGCCAGCAGCCAAGGTAGCTCCTACGAGCAGTACTTC. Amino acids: CASSQGSSYEQYF. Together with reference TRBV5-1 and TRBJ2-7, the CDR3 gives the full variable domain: KAGVTQTPRYLIKTRGQQVTLSCSPISGHRSVSWYQQTPGQGLQFLFEYFSETQRNKGNFPGRFSGRQFSNSRSEMNVSTLELGDSALYLCASSQGSSYEQYFGPGTRLTVT.

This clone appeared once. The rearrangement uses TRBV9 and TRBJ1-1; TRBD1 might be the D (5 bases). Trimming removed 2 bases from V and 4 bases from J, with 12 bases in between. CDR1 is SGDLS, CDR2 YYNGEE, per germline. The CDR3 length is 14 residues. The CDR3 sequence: CASSVERGFTEAFF. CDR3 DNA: TGTGCCAGCAGCGTCGAAAGGGGTTTCACTGAAGCTTTCTTT.

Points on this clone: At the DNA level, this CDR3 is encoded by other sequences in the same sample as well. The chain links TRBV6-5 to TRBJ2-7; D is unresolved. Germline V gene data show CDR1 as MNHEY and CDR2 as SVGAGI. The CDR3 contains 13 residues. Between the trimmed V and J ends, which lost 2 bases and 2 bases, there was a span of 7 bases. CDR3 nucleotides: TGTGCCAGCAGTTACGGGGAAACCTACGAGCAGTACTTC. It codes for CASSYGETYEQYF.

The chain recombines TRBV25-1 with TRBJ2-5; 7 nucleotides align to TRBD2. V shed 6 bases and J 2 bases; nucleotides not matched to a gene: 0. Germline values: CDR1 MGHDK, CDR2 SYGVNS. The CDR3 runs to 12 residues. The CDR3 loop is CASRAGQETQYF. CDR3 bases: TGTGCCAGCAGAGCGGGGCAAGAGACCCAGTACTTC.

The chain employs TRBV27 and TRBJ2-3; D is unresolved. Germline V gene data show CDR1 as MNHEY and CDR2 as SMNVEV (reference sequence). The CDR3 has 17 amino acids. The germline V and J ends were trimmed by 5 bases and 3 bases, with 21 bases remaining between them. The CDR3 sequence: CASSRALSTIITDTQYF. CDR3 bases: TGTGCCAGCAGTAGGGCTCTGAGCACAATTATTACAGATACGCAGTATTTT.

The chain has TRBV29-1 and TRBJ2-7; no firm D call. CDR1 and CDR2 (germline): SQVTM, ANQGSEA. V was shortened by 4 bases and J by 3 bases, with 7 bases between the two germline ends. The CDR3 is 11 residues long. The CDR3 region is CSVVDDYEQYF. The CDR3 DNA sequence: TGCAGCGTTGTAGACGACTACGAGCAGTACTTC.